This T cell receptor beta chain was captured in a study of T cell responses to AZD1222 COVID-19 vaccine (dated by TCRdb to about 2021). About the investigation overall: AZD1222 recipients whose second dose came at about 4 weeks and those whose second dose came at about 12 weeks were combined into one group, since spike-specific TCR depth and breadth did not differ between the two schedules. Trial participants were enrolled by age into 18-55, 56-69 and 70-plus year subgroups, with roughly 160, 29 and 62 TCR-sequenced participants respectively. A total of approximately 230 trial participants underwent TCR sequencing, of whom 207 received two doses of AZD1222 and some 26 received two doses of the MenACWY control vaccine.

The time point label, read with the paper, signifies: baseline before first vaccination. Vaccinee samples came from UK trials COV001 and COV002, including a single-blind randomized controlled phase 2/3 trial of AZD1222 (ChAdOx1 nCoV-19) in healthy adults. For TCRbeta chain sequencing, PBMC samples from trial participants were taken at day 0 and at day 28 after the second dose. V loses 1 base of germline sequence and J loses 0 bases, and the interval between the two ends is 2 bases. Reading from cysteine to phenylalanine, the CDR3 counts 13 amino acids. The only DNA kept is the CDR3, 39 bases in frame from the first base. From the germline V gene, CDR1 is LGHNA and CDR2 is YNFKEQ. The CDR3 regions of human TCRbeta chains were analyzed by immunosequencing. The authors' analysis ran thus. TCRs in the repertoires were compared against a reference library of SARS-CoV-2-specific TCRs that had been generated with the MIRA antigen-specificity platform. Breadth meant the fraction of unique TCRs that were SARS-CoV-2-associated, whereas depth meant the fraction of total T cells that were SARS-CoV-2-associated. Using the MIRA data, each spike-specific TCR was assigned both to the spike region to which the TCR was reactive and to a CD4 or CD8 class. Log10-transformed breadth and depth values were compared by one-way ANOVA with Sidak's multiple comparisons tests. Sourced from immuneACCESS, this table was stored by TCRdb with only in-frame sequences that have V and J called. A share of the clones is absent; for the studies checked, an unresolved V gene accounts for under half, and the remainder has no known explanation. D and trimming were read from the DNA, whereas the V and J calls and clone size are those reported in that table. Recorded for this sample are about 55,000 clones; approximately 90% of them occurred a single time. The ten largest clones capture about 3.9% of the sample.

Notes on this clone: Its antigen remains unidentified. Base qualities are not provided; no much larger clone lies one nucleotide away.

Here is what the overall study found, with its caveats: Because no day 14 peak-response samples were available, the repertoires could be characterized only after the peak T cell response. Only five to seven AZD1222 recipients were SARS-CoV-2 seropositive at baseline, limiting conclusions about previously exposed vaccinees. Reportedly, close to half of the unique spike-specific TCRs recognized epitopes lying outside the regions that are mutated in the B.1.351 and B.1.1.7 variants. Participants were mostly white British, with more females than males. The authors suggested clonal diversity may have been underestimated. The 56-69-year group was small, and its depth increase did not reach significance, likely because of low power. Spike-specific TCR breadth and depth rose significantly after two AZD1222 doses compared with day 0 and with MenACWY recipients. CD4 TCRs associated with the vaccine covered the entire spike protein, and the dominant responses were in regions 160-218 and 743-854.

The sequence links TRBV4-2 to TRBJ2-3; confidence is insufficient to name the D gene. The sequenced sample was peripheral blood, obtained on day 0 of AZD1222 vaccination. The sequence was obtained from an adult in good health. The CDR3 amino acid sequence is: CASSQGSTDTQYF. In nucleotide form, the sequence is TGTGCCAGCAGCCAAGGGAGCACAGATACGCAGTATTTT.